This passage covers 27 T cell receptor beta chains from one sample sequenced in a study of blood T cell repertoires in COVID-19. Sequencing was performed with immunoSEQ multiplex PCR; in TCRdb, only in-frame clones are kept and a portion is missing. The sample lists around 170,000 clones; 89% were seen once. The sequencing sample was made of peripheral blood. The receptors derive from a man between 18 and 35 years old who had recovered from COVID-19.

The chain carries TRBV10-3 and TRBJ2-7, with 9 bases lining up with TRBD2. Unmatched junction bases numbered 11, after V lost 0 bases and J lost 5 bases. This CDR3 is 17 amino acids long. Per germline, CDR1 ENHRY and CDR2 SYGVKD. The CDR3 protein is CAISESTSGLWGHEQYF. The CDR3 DNA is TGTGCCATCAGTGAGTCAACTAGCGGGTTATGGGGCCACGAGCAGTACTTC.

This chain connects TRBV19 to TRBJ2-1; D gene uncertain. With 5 bases removed from V and 6 bases from J, the gap between germline ends came to 20 bases. Looked up from germline, CDR1 is LNHDA and CDR2 is SQIVND (reference sequence). CDR3 length equals 16 residues. The CDR3 sequence is CASSLPGSSRSNEQFF. The CDR3 coding sequence is TGTGCCAGTAGTTTGCCCGGGTCTTCTCGGAGCAATGAGCAGTTCTTC.

This rearrangement joins TRBV28 to TRBJ2-7; 7 nucleotides match TRBD2. Germline values: CDR1 MDHEN, CDR2 SYDVKM. V lost 6 bases, J lost 2 bases, and 22 bases stayed unmatched. There are 19 residues in the CDR3. The CDR3 loop is CASSRLGRASGGTTYEQYF. The CDR3 DNA reads TGTGCCAGCAGCCGGCTCGGTCGGGCTAGCGGAGGCACTACCTACGAGCAGTACTTC.

The V gene is TRBV24-1, the J gene TRBJ2-5, with TRBD2 matching 9 bases. Trimming took 2 bases from V and 1 from J; bases not matched to a gene: 4. Germline CDR1 KGHDR, CDR2 SFDVKD. The CDR3 contains 16 residues. CDR3 bases: TGTGCCACCAGTGATTGGCCGGGACTAGCCCAAGAGACCCAGTACTTC. It specifies CATSDWPGLAQETQYF.

V is TRBV7-2 and J is TRBJ2-1, with TRBD2 identical over 9 bases. This CDR3 spans 14 amino acids. The V segment lost 5 bases and the J segment 4 bases; nucleotides outside the gene matches: 3. Germline V gene data show CDR1 as SGHTA and CDR2 as FQGNSA. The CDR3 reads CASSILAGYNEQFF. Written as DNA, the CDR3 is TGTGCCAGCAGCATCCTAGCGGGATACAATGAGCAGTTCTTC.

The chain couples TRBV5-6 to TRBJ2-7; possibly TRBD1 for D (5 bases). This CDR3 spans 14 amino acids. Germline V gene sequence: CDR1 SGHDT, CDR2 YYEEEE. Trimming stripped 0 bases from V and 2 bases from J, with 9 bases between. The CDR3 sequence is CASSLGQLTYEQYF. The CDR3 DNA reads TGTGCCAGCAGCTTGGGACAGCTAACCTACGAGCAGTACTTC. Based on the CDR3 plus reference TRBV5-6 and TRBJ2-7, the full variable domain is DAGVTQSPTHLIKTRGQQVTLRCSPKSGHDTVSWYQQALGQGPQFIFQYYEEEERQRGNFPDRFSGHQFPNYSSELNVNALLLGDSALYLCASSLGQLTYEQYFGPGTRLTVT.

The rearrangement links TRBV9 to TRBJ2-7, with 11 bases matching TRBD2. The CDR3 length is 15 residues. CDR1 SGDLS and CDR2 YYNGEE come from the germline V gene. V lost 2 bases and J lost 3; bases outside the gene matches: 4. The CDR3 spells CASSVGLAVVYEQYF. In DNA, the CDR3 is TGTGCCAGCAGCGTGGGACTAGCGGTGGTCTACGAGCAGTACTTC.

This chain joins TRBV27 and TRBJ2-7; 14 bases align to TRBD2. Germline V gives CDR1 MNHEY, CDR2 SMNVEV (reference sequence). The trim removed 3 bases at V and 6 bases at J, leaving 7 bases unmatched. The CDR3 has 16 residues. This CDR3 reads CASSFTGTSGSSEQYF. The CDR3 DNA reads as TGTGCCAGCAGTTTTACCGGGACTAGCGGGAGTAGCGAGCAGTACTTC.

The chain couples TRBV27 to TRBJ1-1; the D gene is possibly TRBD1 (5 bases). Between the trimmed V and J ends, which lost 5 bases and 4 bases, there was a span of 14 bases. CDR1 is MNHEY and CDR2 is SMNVEV in the germline V gene (reference sequence). There are 14 residues in the CDR3. In nucleotides, the CDR3 is TGTGCCAGCAGTACACAGACAGTGGCCACTGAAGCTTTCTTT. Its protein is CASSTQTVATEAFF.

This chain connects TRBV6-2 or TRBV6-3 to TRBJ2-7; 8 nucleotides line up with TRBD2. CDR1 MNHEY and CDR2 SVGEGT come from the germline V gene. This CDR3 is built from 15 residues. Trimming took 4 bases from V and 7 from J; bases not matched to a gene: 12. As DNA, the CDR3 is TGTGCCAGCAGTTCCGGGACTAGGACCCATCCGGAGCAGTACTTC. This translates into CASSSGTRTHPEQYF.

The chain links TRBV9 to TRBJ2-2; possible D gene TRBD2, 6 bases. Germline assignment: CDR1 SGDLS and CDR2 YYNGEE. The length of the CDR3 is 16 residues. V was shortened by 4 bases and J by 6 bases, with 19 bases between the two germline ends. CDR3 bases: TGTGCCAGCAGCCCCAGTTGGGGGGTTCTTGCCGGGGAGCTGTTTTTT. The encoded protein is CASSPSWGVLAGELFF.

The chain joins TRBV10-3 to TRBJ2-1, with TRBD1 matching 10 bases. CDR3 length: 13 residues. The germline gives CDR1 ENHRY, CDR2 SYGVKD. With 6 bases clipped from V and 5 bases from J, the junction kept 1 base outside the gene matches. The CDR3 coding sequence is TGTGCCATCAGGACAGGGGGCCACAATGAGCAGTTCTTC. It codes for CAIRTGGHNEQFF.

V gene TRBV5-4 combines with J gene TRBJ2-7; D is ambiguous. Germline CDR1 SGHNT, CDR2 YYREEE (reference sequence). The CDR3 is 13 amino acids. V was cut by 4 bases and J by 0 bases, with 8 bases left in between. The CDR3 DNA sequence: TGTGCCAGCAGCGAGAAAAGCTCCTACGAGCAGTACTTC. This translates into CASSEKSSYEQYF.

This clone appeared once. The J gene is TRBJ1-5, the V gene TRBV19; 7 positions match TRBD1. The V and J ends lost 7 bases and 9 bases, in that order; junction bases with no gene match: 12. This CDR3 is 14 amino acids long. In germline, CDR1 is LNHDA, CDR2 SQIVND (reference sequence). CDR3 amino acids: CASTLDRVGAPQHF. CDR3 in DNA: TGTGCCAGTACCCTAGACAGGGTTGGGGCGCCCCAGCATTTT. The full variable domain, in which reference TRBV19 and TRBJ1-5 provide the parts outside the CDR3, is DGGITQSPKYLFRKEGQNVTLSCEQNLNHDAMYWYRQDPGQGLRLIYYSQIVNDFQKGDIAEGYSVSREKKESFPLTVTSAQKNPTAFYLCASTLDRVGAPQHFGDGTRLSIL.

The chain combines TRBV2 with TRBJ1-2; D gene uncertain. Trimming took off 4 bases at V and 0 bases at J, with 9 bases between the two ends. CDR3 size: 14 residues. From germline, CDR1 is SNHLY and CDR2 FYNNEI. The CDR3 loop reads CASSGADANYGYTF. The CDR3 bases are TGTGCCAGCAGTGGGGCAGACGCTAACTATGGCTACACCTTC.

The V and J genes are TRBV5-1 and TRBJ2-1; D is possibly TRBD2 (5 bases). V was cut by 10 bases and J by 4 bases, with 15 bases left in between. Germline loops: CDR1 SGHRS, CDR2 YFSETQ. The CDR3 is 13 residues long. CDR3 region: CASYITGYNEQFF. DNA of the CDR3: TGCGCCTCTTACATCACGGGATACAATGAGCAGTTCTTC.

This chain joins TRBV10-2 and TRBJ2-3; the D is unclear. This CDR3 comprises 11 residues. The V gene lost 8 bases and the J gene lost 4 bases, with 7 bases spanning the gap. Per the germline V gene, CDR1 is WSHSY and CDR2 is SAAADI. The CDR3 is CASSPADTQYF. In DNA, the CDR3 is TGCGCCAGCTCTCCCGCAGATACGCAGTATTTT.

The V call is TRBV5-1, the J call TRBJ2-1; 9 bases agree with TRBD1. This CDR3 is 15 amino acids long. Germline CDR1 is SGHRS and CDR2 is YFSETQ. V lost 4 bases, J lost 1 base, and 3 bases stayed unmatched. This CDR3 reads CASSPTGGSYNEQFF. Here the CDR3 DNA reads TGCGCCAGCAGCCCGACAGGGGGTTCCTACAATGAGCAGTTCTTC. The whole variable domain, remainder taken from reference TRBV5-1 and TRBJ2-1, is KAGVTQTPRYLIKTRGQQVTLSCSPISGHRSVSWYQQTPGQGLQFLFEYFSETQRNKGNFPGRFSGRQFSNSRSEMNVSTLELGDSALYLCASSPTGGSYNEQFFGPGTRLTVL.

The rearrangement links TRBV12-3 or TRBV12-4 to TRBJ1-4; no firm D call. With 6 bases removed from V and 5 bases from J, the gap between germline ends came to 7 bases. CDR3 size: 12 residues. The CDR3 sequence: CASRRANEKLFF. Here the CDR3 DNA reads TGTGCCAGCAGGAGGGCGAATGAAAAACTGTTTTTT.

V gene TRBV6-5 combines with J gene TRBJ2-1, with 7 bases that match TRBD1. The junction had 9 bases not matched to a gene; V was cut back by 4 bases and J by 9 bases. Germline loops: CDR1 MNHEY, CDR2 SVGAGI. The CDR3 runs to 14 residues. In nucleotides, the CDR3 is TGTGCCAGCAGTTCCAGAGACAGGGCGGGTGAGCAGTTCTTC. Translated, it gives CASSSRDRAGEQFF.

The CDR3: CASSLASTSGRYEQYF. CDR3 nucleotides: TGTGCCAGCAGCTTAGCGAGTACTAGCGGGAGATACGAGCAGTACTTC. The chain employs TRBV7-6 and TRBJ2-7, with TRBD2 matching over 11 bases. CDR1 is SGHVS and CDR2 is FNYEAQ in the germline V gene. The CDR3 has 16 amino acids. The V gene end was trimmed by 0 bases and the J gene end by 4 bases; junction bases not matched to a gene: 5. Drawing the rest from reference TRBV7-6 and TRBJ2-7, the complete variable domain is GAGVSQSPRYKVTKRGQDVALRCDPISGHVSLYWYRQALGQGPEFLTYFNYEAQQDKSGLPNDRFSAERPEGSISTLTIQRTEQRDSAMYRCASSLASTSGRYEQYFGPGTRLTVT.

The rearrangement joins TRBV30 to TRBJ1-4; D is possibly TRBD1 (6 bases). The CDR3 sequence is 14 residues long. The V and J ends lost 3 bases and 7 bases respectively, with 15 bases between them. The germline V gene encodes CDR1 GTSNPN and CDR2 SVGIG (reference sequence). The CDR3 coding sequence is TGTGCCTGGAGCTCGGGGGGCAGGGGTGAAAAACTGTTTTTT. Translated: CAWSSGGRGEKLFF.

The rearrangement joins TRBV6-5 to TRBJ2-2, with D possibly being TRBD2 (5 bases). Germline V gene lookup returns CDR1 MNHEY and CDR2 SVGAGI. Trimming took off 6 bases at V and 5 bases at J, with 10 bases between the two ends. This CDR3 spans 13 amino acids. The CDR3 DNA is TGTGCCAGCAGCTGGGGAGTGACCGGGGAGCTGTTTTTT. It yields the protein CASSWGVTGELFF.

DNA of the CDR3: TGCAGCGCCGCACCCGCGGGGGCCAACGTCCTGACTTTC. Protein: CSAAPAGANVLTF. The V and J genes are TRBV29-1 and TRBJ2-6; D is undetermined. CDR3 length equals 13 residues. The V gene's germline CDR1 is SQVTM and CDR2 ANQGSEA. The V gene lost 7 bases and the J gene lost 4 bases, with 11 bases spanning the gap.

This chain joins TRBV4-3 and TRBJ2-3, with D maybe TRBD1 (6 bases). This CDR3 comprises 15 residues. Germline V gene lookup returns CDR1 LGHNA and CDR2 YSLEER. V lost 0 bases to trimming and J lost 5 bases, with 12 bases between them. The CDR3 sequence: CASSQEAGVKDTQYF. The CDR3 nucleotides are TGCGCCAGCAGCCAAGAAGCAGGGGTTAAAGATACGCAGTATTTT.

This chain connects TRBV18 to TRBJ2-3, with a possible D match to TRBD1 (6 bases). Germline V gene data show CDR1 as KGHSH and CDR2 as LQKENI. The CDR3 runs to 15 residues. With 2 bases removed from V and 4 bases from J, the gap between germline ends came to 13 bases. The CDR3, as DNA: TGTGCCAGCTCACCATCCGCAGGGGTGGCAGATACGCAGTATTTT. Protein product: CASSPSAGVADTQYF.

The J gene is TRBJ1-4, the V gene TRBV7-2; D perhaps matches TRBD1 (5 bases). Trimming left V 3 bases short and J 4 bases short, with 12 bases between. Germline V gene lookup returns CDR1 SGHTA and CDR2 FQGNSA. The CDR3 runs 15 residues. The CDR3 spells CASSFVSGINEKLFF. Written as DNA, the CDR3 is TGTGCCAGCAGCTTCGTTTCAGGGATTAATGAAAAACTGTTTTTT.